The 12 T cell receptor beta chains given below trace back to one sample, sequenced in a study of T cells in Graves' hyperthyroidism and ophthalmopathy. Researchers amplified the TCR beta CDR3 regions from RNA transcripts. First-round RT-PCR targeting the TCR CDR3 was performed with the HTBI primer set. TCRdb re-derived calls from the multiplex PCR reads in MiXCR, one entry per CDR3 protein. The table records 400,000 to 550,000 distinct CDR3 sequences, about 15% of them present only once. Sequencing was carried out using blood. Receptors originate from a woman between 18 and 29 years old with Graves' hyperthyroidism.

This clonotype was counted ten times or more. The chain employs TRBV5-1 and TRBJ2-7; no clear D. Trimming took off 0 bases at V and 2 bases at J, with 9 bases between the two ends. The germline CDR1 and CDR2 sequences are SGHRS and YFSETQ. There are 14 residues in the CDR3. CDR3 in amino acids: CASSLASAAYEQYF. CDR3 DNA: TGCGCCAGCAGCTTGGCCAGCGCCGCCTACGAGCAGTACTTC.

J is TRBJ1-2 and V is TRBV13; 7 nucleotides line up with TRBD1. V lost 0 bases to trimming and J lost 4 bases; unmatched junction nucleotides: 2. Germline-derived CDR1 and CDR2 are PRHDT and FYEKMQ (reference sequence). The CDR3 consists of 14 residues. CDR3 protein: CASSLGTGVYGYTF. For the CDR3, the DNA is TGTGCCAGCAGCTTAGGTACAGGGGTCTATGGCTACACCTTC.

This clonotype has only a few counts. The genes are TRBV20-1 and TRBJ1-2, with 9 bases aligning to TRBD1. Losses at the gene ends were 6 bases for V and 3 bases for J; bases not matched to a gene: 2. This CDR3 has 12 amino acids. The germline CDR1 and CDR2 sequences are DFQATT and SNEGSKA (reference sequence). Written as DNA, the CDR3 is TGCAGTGCAAGACAGGGGGACTATGGCTACACCTTC. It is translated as CSARQGDYGYTF.

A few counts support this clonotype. The CDR3 sequence is CASSSGQGYNSPLHF. CDR3 DNA: TGTGCCAGCAGCTCGGGACAGGGGTATAATTCACCCCTCCACTTT. This chain uses TRBV7-2 with TRBJ1-6; TRBD1 matches 10 bases. After removal of 4 bases from V and 4 bases from J, the junction contained 1 base not matched to a gene. The CDR3 is 15 amino acids. Germline lookup yields CDR1 SGHTA and CDR2 FQGNSA.

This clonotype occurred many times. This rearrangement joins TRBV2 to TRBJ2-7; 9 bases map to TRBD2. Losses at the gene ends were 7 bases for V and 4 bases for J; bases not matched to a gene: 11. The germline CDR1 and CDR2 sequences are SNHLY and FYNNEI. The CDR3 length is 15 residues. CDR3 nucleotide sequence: TGTGCCAGCATTAGTGGTAGCGGGAGAACTTACGAGCAGTACGTC. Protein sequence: CASISGSGRTYEQYV.

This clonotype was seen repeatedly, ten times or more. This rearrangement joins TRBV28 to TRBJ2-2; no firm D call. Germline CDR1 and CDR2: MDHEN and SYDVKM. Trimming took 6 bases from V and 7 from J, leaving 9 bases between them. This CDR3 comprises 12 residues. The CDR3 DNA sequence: TGTGCCAGCAGAGTAGAATACGGGGAGCTGTTTTTT. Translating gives CASRVEYGELFF.

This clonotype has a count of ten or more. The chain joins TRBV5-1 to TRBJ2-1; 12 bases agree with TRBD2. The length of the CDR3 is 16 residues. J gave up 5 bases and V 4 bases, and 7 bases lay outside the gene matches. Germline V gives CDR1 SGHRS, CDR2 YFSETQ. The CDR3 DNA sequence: TGCGCCAGCAGCCTAATACTAGCGGGAGGCCACAATGAGCAGTTCTTC. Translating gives CASSLILAGGHNEQFF.

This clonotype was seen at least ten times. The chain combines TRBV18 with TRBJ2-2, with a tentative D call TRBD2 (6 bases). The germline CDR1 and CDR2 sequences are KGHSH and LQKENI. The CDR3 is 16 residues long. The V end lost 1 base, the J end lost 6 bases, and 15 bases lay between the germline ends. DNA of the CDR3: TGTGCCAGCTCACCACGATCGGGAGAGGAGGCCGGGGAGCTGTTTTTT. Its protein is CASSPRSGEEAGELFF.

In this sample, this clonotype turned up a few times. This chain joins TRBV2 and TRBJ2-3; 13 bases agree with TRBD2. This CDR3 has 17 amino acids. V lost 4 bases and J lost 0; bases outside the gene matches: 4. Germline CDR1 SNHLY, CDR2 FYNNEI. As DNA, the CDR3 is TGTGCCAGCAGTGGACTAGCGGGAGGCCCTAGCACAGATACGCAGTATTTT. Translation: CASSGLAGGPSTDTQYF. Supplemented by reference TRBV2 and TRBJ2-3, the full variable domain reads EPEVTQTPSHQVTQMGQEVILRCVPISNHLYFYWYRQILGQKVEFLVSFYNNEISEKSEIFDDQFSVERPDGSNFTLKIRSTKLEDSAMYFCASSGLAGGPSTDTQYFGPGTRLTVL.

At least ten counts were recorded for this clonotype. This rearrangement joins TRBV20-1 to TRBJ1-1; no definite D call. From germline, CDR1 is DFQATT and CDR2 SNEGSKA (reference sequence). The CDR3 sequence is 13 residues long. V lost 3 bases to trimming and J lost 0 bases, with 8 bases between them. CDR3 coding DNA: TGCAGTGCTAGCCCGCTAATGAACACTGAAGCTTTCTTT. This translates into CSASPLMNTEAFF.

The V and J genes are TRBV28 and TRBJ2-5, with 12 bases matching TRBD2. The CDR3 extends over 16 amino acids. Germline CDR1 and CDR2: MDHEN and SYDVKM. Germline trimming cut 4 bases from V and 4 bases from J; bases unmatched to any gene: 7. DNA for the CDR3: TGTGCCAGCAGTTCTCTAGCGGGAGGGCCGGGAGAGACCCAGTACTTC. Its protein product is CASSSLAGGPGETQYF.

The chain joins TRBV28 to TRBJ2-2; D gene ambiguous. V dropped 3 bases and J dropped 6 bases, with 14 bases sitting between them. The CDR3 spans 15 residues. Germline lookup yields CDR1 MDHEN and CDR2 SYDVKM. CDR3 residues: CASSFGPVESGELFF. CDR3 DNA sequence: TGTGCCAGCAGTTTTGGGCCCGTTGAGTCCGGGGAGCTGTTTTTT.